This T cell receptor beta chain emerged from a study of CD8 T cells in Susac syndrome. V lost 4 bases, J lost 3 bases, and 11 bases lay in between. CDR3 size: 14 residues. The V gene's germline CDR1 is MGHRA and CDR2 YSYEKL. Reverse transcription of roughly 0.5 to 1 ug RNA was carried out with random hexamers. TCRdb re-called the immunoSEQ multiplex PCR reads through MiXCR, storing one row per CDR3 protein. The profile shows about 130,000 distinct CDR3 sequences, 90% to 95% of them singletons. Sequenced material: CD4+ T cells from PBMCs. This TCR was recovered from a human donor in good health. V usage is TRBV4-1 and J usage is TRBJ2-3; TRBD2 is a possible D gene (6 bases). The CDR3 protein is CASSPREITDTQYF. In DNA form, the CDR3 reads TGCGCCAGCAGCCCCCGGGAGATTACAGATACGCAGTATTTT.